This T cell receptor beta chain was recovered during a study of beta chain features in type 1 diabetes. Of note for this clone: As yet, its antigen is unknown.

In all sorted populations, purity surpassed 95%. Overall study results and limits: Within patients, naive, central memory and Treg TCRB repertoires seemed more similar than within healthy donors. All four CD4+ subsets of Type 1 diabetes patients contained TCRB CDR3s that were moderately but significantly shorter.

The trim removed 4 bases at V and 6 bases at J, leaving 12 bases unmatched. Germline V lookup: CDR1 MDHEN, CDR2 SYDVKM. The CDR3 has 16 residues. Every bit of the isolated RNA underwent reverse transcription, so sequencing read expressed TCRB transcripts. TCRdb's copy holds only in-frame clones and misses some; the assay was immunoSEQ multiplex PCR. The sample holds hundreds of thousands of clones, 10% to 15% seen once. The sample taken for sequencing was naive CD4+ T cells from blood. This chain joins TRBV28 and TRBJ2-7, with 10 bases that match TRBD1. The source is a man younger than 35 with type 1 diabetes. The CDR3: CASSSMGGTGATEQYF. The CDR3 nucleotides read TGTGCCAGCAGTTCCATGGGCGGGACAGGGGCGACCGAGCAGTACTTC.